This T cell receptor (beta chain) appears in the sequencing data of a study of Graves' ophthalmopathy and Graves' hyperthyroidism. The V and J ends lost 4 bases and 8 bases respectively, with 15 bases between them. Germline V CDR1 and CDR2: GTSNPN, SVGIG (reference sequence). The CDR3 spans 14 residues. Donors with ophthalmopathy: moderate-to-severe activity, CAS ≥3, NOSPECS ≥4, duration under 3 months. The authors amplified TCR beta CDR3 regions, and they did so from RNA transcripts for repertoire sequencing. Following a first-round RT-PCR that used HTBI primers, a second-round multiplex PCR was carried out. TCRdb reanalysed the multiplex PCR reads using MiXCR and keeps one entry per CDR3 protein. The repertoire holds roughly 500,000 distinct CDR3 sequences, with over 13% as singletons. This clonotype was detected ten times or more. Its antigen is undetermined. Study-level findings and limits: Sensitivity of roughly 64% and specificity of less than 75% were achieved by the model that predicted ophthalmopathy progression. In blood appeared most of the expanded thyroid clonotypes whose frequency exceeded 0.001.

The chain carries TRBV30 and TRBJ1-6; D unclear. The sequence was collected from a woman in her twenties or thirties with Graves' ophthalmopathy. Source material: blood. The CDR3 sequence: CAWTAGFRDSPLHF. The CDR3 DNA sequence: TGTGCCTGGACTGCGGGCTTTCGAGATTCACCCCTCCACTTT.